The 16 T cell receptor beta chains below come from one sample, sequenced in a study of T cells in Graves' hyperthyroidism and ophthalmopathy. RNA transcripts were the template for amplifying TCR beta CDR3 regions. TCR CDR3 regions were first amplified by RT-PCR with HTBI primers. TCRdb processed the multiplex PCR reads anew with MiXCR; each CDR3 protein has one entry. The sample lists hundreds of thousands of distinct CDR3 sequences, 15% seen once, with about 20% in the top ten. The sequencing input was blood. The receptors were gathered from a woman aged 60-75 years with Graves' ophthalmopathy.

This clonotype was counted ten times or more. This chain links TRBV7-8 with TRBJ2-7; 8 bases line up with TRBD1. V was clipped by 1 base and J by 4 bases; unmatched bases: 9. Germline V gene sequence: CDR1 SGHVS, CDR2 FQNEAQ. There are 16 residues in the CDR3. The DNA for the CDR3 is TGTGCCAGCAGCTTAGAGCGGTCAGGGGGCCGGTACGAGCAGTACTTC. The encoded protein is CASSLERSGGRYEQYF.

This clonotype showed up many times. This rearrangement joins TRBV12-3 or TRBV12-4 to TRBJ1-2; no firm D call. The V and J ends lost 7 bases and 7 bases respectively, with 22 bases between them. CDR3 length: 15 amino acids. Here the CDR3 reads CASNLGLSAVLGYTF. DNA of the CDR3: TGTGCCAGCAATCTGGGTCTGTCAGCCGTCCTTGGCTACACCTTC.

At least ten counts were recorded for this clonotype. The V call is TRBV2, the J call TRBJ2-7; 12 bases align to TRBD2. Germline values: CDR1 SNHLY, CDR2 FYNNEI. The CDR3 is 14 amino acids. J lost 4 bases, V lost 7 bases, and 5 bases had no gene match. The CDR3: CASIGLAGSYEQYF. CDR3 DNA sequence: TGTGCCAGCATCGGACTAGCGGGATCTTACGAGCAGTACTTC.

The chain links TRBV20-1 to TRBJ2-6; 12 nucleotides match TRBD1. Germline trimming cut 8 bases from V and 0 bases from J; bases unmatched to any gene: 11. This CDR3 is built from 18 residues. Germline V gives CDR1 DFQATT, CDR2 SNEGSKA (reference sequence). The CDR3 DNA reads TGCAGTTCTCCGACCGGGACAGGGGGCCCCTCTGGGGCCAACGTCCTGACTTTC. Protein sequence: CSSPTGTGGPSGANVLTF.

The sample holds many counts of this clonotype. The chain employs TRBV6-6 and TRBJ1-2; maybe TRBD1 (6 bases). Germline CDR1 is MNHNY and CDR2 is SVGAGI (reference sequence). The CDR3 has 13 amino acids. Trimming pared 2 bases from V and 4 bases from J, leaving 8 bases between. CDR3 coding DNA: TGTGCCAGCAGTTACGGGGGCGGCTATGGCTACACCTTC. This gives the protein CASSYGGGYGYTF.

This clonotype was seen many times. The chain links TRBV27 to TRBJ2-3, with a weak D call TRBD2 (6 bases). Germline CDR1 is MNHEY and CDR2 is SMNVEV (reference sequence). Deletions cut 6 bases from V and 4 bases from J, with 14 bases between. The CDR3 runs to 14 residues. CDR3 sequence: CASRPRGVADTQYF. The CDR3 DNA is TGTGCCAGCAGGCCGCGGGGTGTGGCAGATACGCAGTATTTT.

This chain links TRBV9 with TRBJ1-2; possible D gene TRBD1, 5 bases. Germline V lookup: CDR1 SGDLS, CDR2 YYNGEE. The CDR3 is 15 residues long. Trimming removed 0 bases from V and 3 bases from J, with 12 bases in between. CDR3 bases: TGTGCCAGCAGCGTAGCCCCGGACAAGTACTATGGCTACACCTTC. It encodes CASSVAPDKYYGYTF.

This clonotype was picked up a small number of times. The chain has TRBV6-1 and TRBJ2-7; 9 bases are shared with TRBD2. In germline, CDR1 is MNHNS, CDR2 SASEGT. Losses at the gene ends were 5 bases for V and 7 bases for J; bases not matched to a gene: 18. The CDR3 is made up of 17 amino acids. For the CDR3, the DNA is TGTGCCAGCAGTTCAAACCGCAAAGCGGGAGGAACTCATGAGCAGTACTTC. Translated: CASSSNRKAGGTHEQYF.

Ten or more counts support this clonotype. The chain combines TRBV3-1 with TRBJ2-2; 7 positions agree with TRBD2. The CDR3 runs to 17 residues. V lost 0 bases, J lost 5 bases, and 9 bases stayed unmatched. Germline V gene lookup returns CDR1 LGHDT and CDR2 YNNKEL (reference sequence). The CDR3 DNA reads as TGTGCCAGCAGCCAAGATCGAGGCGTCGGGAGGACCGGGGAGCTGTTTTTT. This translates into CASSQDRGVGRTGELFF.

This clonotype has a handful of counts. The chain carries TRBV7-3 and TRBJ2-5; 8 nucleotides line up with TRBD2. The V and J ends lost 5 bases and 5 bases, in that order; junction bases with no gene match: 7. CDR1 is SGHTA and CDR2 is FQGTGA in the germline V gene. The CDR3 sequence is 14 residues long. CDR3 nucleotide sequence: TGTGCCAGCAGCGTGGGACTAGGGTCGGAGACCCAGTACTTC. Translating gives CASSVGLGSETQYF.

This clonotype was found many times. The chain employs TRBV18 and TRBJ2-7; 9 bases agree with TRBD2. Germline V gene sequence: CDR1 KGHSH, CDR2 LQKENI. V dropped 6 bases and J dropped 5; count of bases not matched to a gene: 8. The length of the CDR3 is 14 residues. The chain's CDR3 is CASSAVGTSNEQYF. The DNA for the CDR3 is TGTGCCAGCTCCGCCGTCGGGACTAGCAACGAGCAGTACTTC.

This clonotype was observed at least ten times. The chain combines TRBV11-3 with TRBJ2-7; TRBD1 agrees at 7 bases. The CDR3 runs 13 residues. Trimming took 5 bases from V and 4 from J; bases not matched to a gene: 5. The germline V gene has CDR1 SGHNT and CDR2 YENEEA. In nucleotides, the CDR3 is TGTGCCAGCAGCAAGGACAGGCCTTACGAGCAGTACTTC. Its protein product is CASSKDRPYEQYF.

This chain joins TRBV20-1 and TRBJ2-2, with a weak D call TRBD1 (6 bases). This CDR3 is built from 12 residues. Germline V gives CDR1 DFQATT, CDR2 SNEGSKA (reference sequence). The CDR3 DNA reads TGCGCTCAGGGGACGAACACCGGGGAGCTGTTTTTT. Translation gives CAQGTNTGELFF.

This clonotype was counted many times. The V gene is TRBV7-2, the J gene TRBJ2-7; 7 bases align to TRBD2. V lost 5 bases, J lost 3 bases, and 7 bases stayed unmatched. Germline V gene lookup returns CDR1 SGHTA and CDR2 FQGNSA. The CDR3 extends over 14 amino acids. CDR3 protein: CASSTTRDYYEQYF. Here the CDR3 DNA reads TGTGCCAGCAGCACAACACGGGACTACTACGAGCAGTACTTC.

This clonotype has a count of ten or more. The rearrangement joins TRBV7-8 to TRBJ2-3; TRBD2 matches 7 bases. The CDR3 covers 16 residues. V was clipped by 5 bases and J by 3 bases; unmatched bases: 11. Germline V CDR1 and CDR2: SGHVS, FQNEAQ. The CDR3 sequence: CASSGGLAGITDTQYF. The CDR3 region has the DNA TGTGCCAGCAGCGGAGGGTTAGCGGGTATTACAGATACGCAGTATTTT.

Only a few counts were recorded for this clonotype. The chain is built from TRBV20-1 and TRBJ1-5; D is perhaps TRBD1 (5 bases). V lost 4 bases and J lost 1, with 8 bases in between. Germline loops: CDR1 DFQATT, CDR2 SNEGSKA (reference sequence). The CDR3 contains 13 residues. The DNA for the CDR3 is TGCAGTGCTAAGGGGTCCAGCAATCAGCCCCAGCATTTT. Protein: CSAKGSSNQPQHF.